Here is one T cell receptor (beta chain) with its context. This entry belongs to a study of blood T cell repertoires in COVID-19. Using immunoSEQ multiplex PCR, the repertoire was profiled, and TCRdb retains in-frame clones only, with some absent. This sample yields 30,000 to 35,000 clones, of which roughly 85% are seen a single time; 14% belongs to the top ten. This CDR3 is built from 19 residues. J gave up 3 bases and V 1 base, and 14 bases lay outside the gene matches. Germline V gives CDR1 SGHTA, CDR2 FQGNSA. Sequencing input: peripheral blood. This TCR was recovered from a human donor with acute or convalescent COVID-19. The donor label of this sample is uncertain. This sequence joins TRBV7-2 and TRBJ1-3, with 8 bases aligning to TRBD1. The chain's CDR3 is CASSLVGTGSLGSGNTIYF. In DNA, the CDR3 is TGTGCCAGCAGCTTAGTGGGGACAGGTTCCCTCGGGAGTGGAAACACCATATATTTT.